Below are 5 T cell receptor beta chains sequenced from a single sample in a study of multiple sclerosis patients with progressive multifocal leukoencephalopathy. Clones were sequenced by immunoSEQ multiplex PCR, and TCRdb holds only the in-frame ones, with some missing. Of roughly 30,000 clones in the sample, about 87% were seen once. The time point was: time of PML onset. The sample was PBMCs, taken from a patient treated with natalizumab. The receptors derive from a woman aged 40 to 50 with progressive multifocal leukoencephalopathy.

The rearrangement links TRBV18 to TRBJ2-1, with unresolved D. Deletions cut 1 base from V and 7 bases from J, with 8 bases between. The CDR3 contains 13 residues. CDR1 and CDR2 from the germline V gene are KGHSH and LQKENI. In nucleotides, the CDR3 is TGTGCCAGCTCACCACGTCAGTTGAATGAGCAGTTCTTC. Its protein is CASSPRQLNEQFF.

As DNA, the CDR3 is TGTGCCAGCAGCCTCCTAAGGGGGTATGGCTACACCTTC. Translating it yields CASSLLRGYGYTF. The rearrangement links TRBV9 to TRBJ1-2, with D possibly TRBD1 on 6 matching bases. CDR1 SGDLS and CDR2 YYNGEE come from the germline V gene. V lost 4 bases to trimming and J lost 5 bases, with 12 bases between them. This CDR3 contains 13 residues.

CDR3 amino acids: CASSTSPSGGAEQYF. The CDR3 DNA sequence: TGTGCCAGTAGTACCTCCCCTAGCGGGGGGGCCGAGCAGTACTTC. The chain is built from TRBV19 and TRBJ2-7; 12 positions agree with TRBD2. Germline V gene sequence: CDR1 LNHDA, CDR2 SQIVND (reference sequence). V shed 4 bases, J shed 6 bases, and the junction held 7 bases outside the gene matches. The CDR3 has 15 residues.

V is TRBV7-6 and J is TRBJ2-1; TRBD1 might be the D (5 bases). V was shortened by 5 bases and J by 3 bases, with 8 bases between the two germline ends. The germline CDR1 and CDR2 sequences are SGHVS and FNYEAQ. CDR3 length: 13 residues. In DNA form, the CDR3 reads TGTGCCAGCAGCCAGGACATCTACAATGAGCAGTTCTTC. It encodes CASSQDIYNEQFF.

This chain links TRBV6-5 with TRBJ1-2, with D possibly matching TRBD1 (6 bases). Trimming left V 6 bases short and J 7 bases short, with 15 bases between. This CDR3 has 13 residues. CDR1 MNHEY and CDR2 SVGAGI come from the germline V gene. The CDR3 protein is CASRPGGAGGYTF. The CDR3 DNA reads TGTGCCAGCAGACCCGGGGGGGCGGGTGGCTACACCTTC.